Detailed here is one T cell receptor beta chain. Antigen unknown. The CDR3 is made up of 13 amino acids. The V gene's germline CDR1 is MNHEY and CDR2 SMNVEV (reference sequence). Reprocessing the 5' RACE reads, TCRdb reports a single entry for every CDR3 protein and omits DNA. The listing contains 400,000 to 500,000 distinct CDR3 sequences. These data are taken from a study of monozygotic twins with inflammatory bowel disease. General study findings and limits: Repertoire similarity did not differ between concordant and discordant twins, possibly owing to limited power. Sharing of clonotypes with others was lower in IBD patients than in healthy twins, and this was especially so with disease activity. Part of the variability in patient repertoires may have come from differing immunosuppressive treatments.

This sequence joins TRBV27 and TRBJ1-1; TCRdb returns TRBD1, unconfirmable since there is no DNA. This sequence was found in a human donor with ulcerative colitis or Crohn's disease, or a healthy co-twin of an affected twin (not recorded which). The sequenced sample was blood. The CDR3 region is CASRAQGSTEAFF.